This TCR beta chain emerged from a study of blood T cells in healthy people across ages. Points from the study as a whole: A strong correlation was seen between TCR beta diversity and naive T cell percentage.

Samples each yielded at least 5 micrograms of total RNA. A second PCR, run for about 6 to 11 cycles, used a sample-barcoded 5' primer plus a J-beta primer mix. One entry per CDR3 protein, called by TCRdb with MiXCR from the 5' RACE reads. The sample records about 1.4 million distinct CDR3 sequences, around 59% being singletons. Comment on this clonotype: No antigen is known for it.

The CDR3 spans 15 residues. CDR1 is SGHKS, CDR2 YYEKEE, per germline (reference sequence). The V gene lost 4 bases and the J gene lost 0 bases, with 11 bases spanning the gap. The rearrangement uses TRBV5-5 and TRBJ2-1, with unresolved D. Source material: blood. The sequence was collected from a man aged 18-30 years in good health. The CDR3 here is CASSPYPSSYNEQFF. DNA for the CDR3: TGTGCCAGCAGCCCATACCCGAGCTCCTACAATGAGCAGTTCTTC.